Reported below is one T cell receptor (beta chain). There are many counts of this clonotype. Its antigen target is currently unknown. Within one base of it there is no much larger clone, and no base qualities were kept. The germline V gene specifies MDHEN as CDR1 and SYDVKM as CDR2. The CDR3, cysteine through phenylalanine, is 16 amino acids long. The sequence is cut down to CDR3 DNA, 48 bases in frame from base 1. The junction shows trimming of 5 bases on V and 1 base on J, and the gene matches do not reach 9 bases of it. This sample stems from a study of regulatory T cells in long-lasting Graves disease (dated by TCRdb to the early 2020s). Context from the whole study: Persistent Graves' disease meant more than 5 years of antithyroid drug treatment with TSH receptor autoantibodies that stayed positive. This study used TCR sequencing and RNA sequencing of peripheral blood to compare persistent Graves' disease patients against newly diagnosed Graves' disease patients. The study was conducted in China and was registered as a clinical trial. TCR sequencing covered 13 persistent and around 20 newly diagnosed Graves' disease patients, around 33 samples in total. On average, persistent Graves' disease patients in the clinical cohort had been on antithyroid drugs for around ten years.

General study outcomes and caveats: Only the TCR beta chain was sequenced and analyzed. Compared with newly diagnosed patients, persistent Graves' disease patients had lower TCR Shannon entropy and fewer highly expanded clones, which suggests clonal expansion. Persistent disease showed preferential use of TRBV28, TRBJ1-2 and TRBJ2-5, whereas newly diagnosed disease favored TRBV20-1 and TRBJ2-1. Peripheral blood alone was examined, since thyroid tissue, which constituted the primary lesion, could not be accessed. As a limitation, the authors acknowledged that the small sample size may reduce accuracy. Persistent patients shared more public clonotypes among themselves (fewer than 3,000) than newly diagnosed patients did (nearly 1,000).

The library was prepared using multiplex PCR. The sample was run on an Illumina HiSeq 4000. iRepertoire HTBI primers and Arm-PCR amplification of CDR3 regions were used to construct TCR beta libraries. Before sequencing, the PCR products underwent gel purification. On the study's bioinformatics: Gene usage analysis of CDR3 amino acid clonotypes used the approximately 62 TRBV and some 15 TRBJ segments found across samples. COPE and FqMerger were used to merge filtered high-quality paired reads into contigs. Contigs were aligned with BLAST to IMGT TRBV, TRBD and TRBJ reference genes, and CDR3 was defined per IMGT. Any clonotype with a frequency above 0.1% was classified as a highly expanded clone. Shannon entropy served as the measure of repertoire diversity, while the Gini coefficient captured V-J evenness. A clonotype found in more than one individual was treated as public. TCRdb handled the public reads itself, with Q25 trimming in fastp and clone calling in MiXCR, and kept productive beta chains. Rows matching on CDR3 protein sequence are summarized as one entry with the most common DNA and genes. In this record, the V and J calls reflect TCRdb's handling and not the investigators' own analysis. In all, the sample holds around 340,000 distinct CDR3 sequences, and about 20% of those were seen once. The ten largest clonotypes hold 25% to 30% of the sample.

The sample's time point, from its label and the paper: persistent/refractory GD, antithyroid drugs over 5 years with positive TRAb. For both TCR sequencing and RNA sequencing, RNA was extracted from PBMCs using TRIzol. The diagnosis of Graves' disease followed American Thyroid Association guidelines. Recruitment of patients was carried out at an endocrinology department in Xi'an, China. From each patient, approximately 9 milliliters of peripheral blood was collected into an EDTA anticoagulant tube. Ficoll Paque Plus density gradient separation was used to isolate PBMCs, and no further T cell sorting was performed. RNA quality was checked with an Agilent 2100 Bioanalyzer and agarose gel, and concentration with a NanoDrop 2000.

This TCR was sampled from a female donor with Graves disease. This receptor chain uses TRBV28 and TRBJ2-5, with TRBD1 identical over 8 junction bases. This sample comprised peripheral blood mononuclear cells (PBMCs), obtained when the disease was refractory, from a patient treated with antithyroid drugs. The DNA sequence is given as TGTGCCAGCAGTCCCATGACAGGGACAGGCCAAGAGACCCAGTACTTC. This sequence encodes CASSPMTGTGQETQYF.